The 6 T cell receptor beta chains below come from one sample, sequenced in a study of blood T cell repertoires in COVID-19. Libraries were prepared by immunoSEQ multiplex PCR; TCRdb keeps only in-frame clonotypes and omits some of them. The sample holds around 170,000 clones, 83% seen once. What was sequenced was peripheral blood. The receptors were sampled from a woman in her 70s with COVID-19, enrolled during active disease.

The rearrangement uses TRBV10-3 and TRBJ1-2; the D gene is possibly TRBD1 (6 bases). Germline V lookup: CDR1 ENHRY, CDR2 SYGVKD. The V end lost 4 bases, the J end lost 0 bases, and 9 bases lay between the germline ends. This CDR3 region has 14 residues. The CDR3 sequence: CAISGTVTNYGYTF. The CDR3 DNA is TGTGCCATCAGTGGGACAGTAACTAACTATGGCTACACCTTC.

J is TRBJ2-7 and V is TRBV29-1; D might be TRBD2 (5 bases). CDR3 length: 15 amino acids. V was cut by 7 bases and J by 2 bases, with 21 bases left in between. CDR1 is SQVTM and CDR2 is ANQGSEA in the germline V gene. This chain's CDR3 is CSARRRSGLAYEQYF. For the CDR3, the DNA is TGCAGCGCCCGAAGACGGAGCGGATTAGCCTACGAGCAGTACTTC.

This rearrangement joins TRBV6-2 or TRBV6-3 to TRBJ2-1; the D gene is possibly TRBD2 (5 bases). V gave up 2 bases and J gave up 0 bases, with 14 bases separating them. This CDR3 has 17 amino acids. Germline CDR1 MNHEY, CDR2 SVGEGT. The CDR3 loop reads CASSYALAQNSYNEQFF. CDR3 nucleotide sequence: TGTGCCAGCAGTTACGCTTTAGCGCAAAACTCCTACAATGAGCAGTTCTTC.

J is TRBJ1-2 and V is TRBV5-1, with D perhaps TRBD1 (5 bases). Germline CDR1 is SGHRS and CDR2 is YFSETQ. The CDR3 spans 14 residues. Trimming left V 1 base short and J 8 bases short, with 15 bases between. The CDR3 protein is CASSLPGGTEGYTF. Here the CDR3 DNA reads TGCGCCAGCAGCTTGCCCGGGGGGACGGAAGGCTACACCTTC.

The chain couples TRBV10-3 to TRBJ2-3; 9 bases map to TRBD2. The CDR3 has 18 residues. Germline CDR1 is ENHRY and CDR2 is SYGVKD. V trimming: 6 bases; J trimming: 2 bases; junction bases outside the gene matches: 15. This CDR3 is CAISLTSTSGGDTDTQYF. The DNA of the CDR3 is TGTGCCATCAGCCTCACGTCGACTAGCGGAGGGGACACAGATACGCAGTATTTT.

This chain joins TRBV11-2 and TRBJ2-1; the D gene is possibly TRBD2 (5 bases). The V end lost 5 bases, the J end lost 6 bases, and 8 bases lay between the germline ends. CDR3 length equals 12 residues. CDR1 and CDR2 from the germline V gene are SGHAT and FQNNGV. CDR3 protein: CASSTTSNEQFF. The CDR3 nucleotides are TGTGCCAGCAGCACAACTAGCAATGAGCAGTTCTTC.